What follows are 6 T cell receptor beta chains derived from one specimen sequenced in a study of human T cells and chemical hapten exposure. Noted time point: patch test 2, 6 weeks after DPC sensitization. Treatment reported: therapeutic diphenylcyclopropenone sensitization with weekly scalp DPC. One entry per CDR3 protein results from TCRdb running MiXCR on the RACE reads. The sample contains approximately 90,000 distinct CDR3 sequences, about 11% of which appear only once. The sequenced sample was whole blood, obtained in connection with sensitization to the hapten diphenylcyclopropenone (DPC). These TCRs come from a man in his forties or fifties with alopecia areata. Some clones in this sample may be carry-over from other donors' samples.

Only a few counts were recorded for this clonotype. The DNA of the CDR3 is TGTGCCAGCAGCTTGGGACAGGGGGCTCAGAAAGCTTTCTTT. It encodes CASSLGQGAQKAFF. The chain uses TRBV5-4 and TRBJ1-1; 10 bases are a match to TRBD1. After removal of 0 bases from V and 9 bases from J, the junction contained 5 bases not matched to a gene. Germline assignment: CDR1 SGHNT and CDR2 YYREEE (reference sequence). The CDR3 loop spans 14 amino acids.

This clonotype was observed at least ten times. J is TRBJ2-5 and V is TRBV7-8; the D is unclear. The CDR3 extends over 14 amino acids. V dropped 5 bases and J dropped 1 base, with 11 bases sitting between them. Germline CDR1 reads SGHVS; CDR2 reads FQNEAQ. CDR3 sequence (DNA): TGTGCCAGCAGCCTTTACAGTATCCAAGAGACCCAGTACTTC. The encoded protein is CASSLYSIQETQYF. The full variable domain, with the rest looked up from reference TRBV7-8 and TRBJ2-5, is GAGVSQSPRYKVAKRGQDVALRCDPISGHVSLFWYQQALGQGPEFLTYFQNEAQLDKSGLPSDRFFAERPEGSVSTLKIQRTQQEDSAVYLCASSLYSIQETQYFGPGTRLLVL.

The table lists this clonotype with a few counts. The rearrangement links TRBV2 to TRBJ1-5; D is perhaps TRBD1 (5 bases). This CDR3 is built from 15 residues. V shed 8 bases and J shed 4 bases, with 18 bases lying between them. CDR1 is SNHLY, CDR2 FYNNEI, per germline. The CDR3 bases are TGTGCCAGCCGCCGTGGGGGGGGTCAGAATCAGCCCCAGCATTTT. Amino acids: CASRRGGGQNQPQHF. The variable domain in full, with the rest retrieved from reference TRBV2 and TRBJ1-5, is EPEVTQTPSHQVTQMGQEVILRCVPISNHLYFYWYRQILGQKVEFLVSFYNNEISEKSEIFDDQFSVERPDGSNFTLKIRSTKLEDSAMYFCASRRGGGQNQPQHFGDGTRLSIL.

This clonotype was observed at least ten times. V and J are TRBV30 and TRBJ1-2; TRBD1 matches 9 bases. The CDR3 totals 15 residues. Germline-derived CDR1 and CDR2 are GTSNPN and SVGIG (reference sequence). The ends lost 3 bases at V and 2 bases at J; junction bases unmatched: 7. CDR3 protein: CAWSTLGQGNYGYTF. For the CDR3, the DNA is TGTGCCTGGAGCACTCTCGGACAGGGGAACTATGGCTACACCTTC.

This clonotype is a singleton in its sample. The CDR3 loop reads CASSPPPRLAKNIQYF. DNA of the CDR3: TGTGCCAGCAGTCCCCCCCCCCGATTAGCCAAAAACATTCAGTACTTC. The V gene is TRBV12-3 or TRBV12-4, the J gene TRBJ2-4; D gene uncertain. The CDR3 runs to 16 residues. V dropped 5 bases and J dropped 0 bases, with 14 bases sitting between them.

This clonotype was seen repeatedly, ten times or more. The chain is built from TRBV25-1 and TRBJ2-1; 9 positions agree with TRBD2. The CDR3 totals 14 residues. Trimming removed 4 bases from V and 9 bases from J; junction bases left unmatched: 7. Germline CDR1 and CDR2: MGHDK and SYGVNS. The CDR3 DNA follows: TGTGCCAGCAGTGTGGTAGCGGGAGTTGCTGAGCAGTTCTTC. Translation: CASSVVAGVAEQFF.